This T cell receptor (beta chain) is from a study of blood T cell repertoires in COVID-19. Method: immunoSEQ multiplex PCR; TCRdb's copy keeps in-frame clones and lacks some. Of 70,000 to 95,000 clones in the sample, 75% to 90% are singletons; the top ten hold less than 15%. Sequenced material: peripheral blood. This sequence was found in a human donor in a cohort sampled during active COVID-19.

CDR3 sequence reads: CASSRGGGRDIQYF. The DNA for the CDR3 is TGTGCCAGCAGCAGGGGCGGGGGGAGAGACATTCAGTACTTC. The rearrangement uses TRBV7-9 and TRBJ2-4; TRBD2 matches 8 bases. Trimming cost V 5 bases and J 8 bases; bases outside gene matches: 8. Germline CDR1 reads SEHNR; CDR2 reads FQNEAQ (reference sequence). The CDR3 consists of 14 residues.